These 21 T cell receptor beta chains were all obtained from the same sample, sequenced in a study of shared clonotypes between healthy human individuals. Using immunoSEQ multiplex PCR, the repertoire was profiled, and TCRdb retains in-frame clones only, with some absent. The table has more than 2,000,000 clones, 90% to 95% seen once. Sequenced sample: naive CD4+ T cells sorted from blood. Subset noted: CD45RA+ positively selected. The receptors were gathered from a man younger than 35 in good health.

With regard to this clone: The junction shows a germline mismatch at one end, possibly a read error. The V gene is TRBV19, the J gene TRBJ1-4; 7 nucleotides align to TRBD1. CDR1 and CDR2 from the germline V gene are LNHDA and SQIVND (reference sequence). This CDR3 has 15 residues. CDR3 sequence (DNA): TGTGCCAGTAGTAACAGGGGCGACGGGCCGGAAAAAGTGTTTTTT. This encodes CASSNRGDGPEKVFF.

This rearrangement joins TRBV28 to TRBJ1-1; D possibly corresponds to TRBD1 (6 bases). CDR1 and CDR2 (germline): MDHEN, SYDVKM. Trimming removed 3 bases at V and 7 bases at J, with 12 bases between. CDR3 size: 13 residues. Here the CDR3 DNA reads TGTGCCAGCAGTTTCCCGGGACAAAGTGAAGCTTTCTTT. Protein: CASSFPGQSEAFF. The full variable domain, in which reference TRBV28 and TRBJ1-1 provide the parts outside the CDR3, is DVKVTQSSRYLVKRTGEKVFLECVQDMDHENMFWYRQDPGLGLRLIYFSYDVKMKEKGDIPEGYSVSREKKERFSLILESASTNQTSMYLCASSFPGQSEAFFGQGTRLTVV.

The chain recombines TRBV7-9 with TRBJ2-7, with 9 bases fitting TRBD2. CDR3 length: 15 amino acids. V shed 0 bases and J 3 bases; nucleotides not matched to a gene: 3. Germline CDR1 SEHNR, CDR2 FQNEAQ (reference sequence). CDR3 DNA sequence: TGTGCCAGCAGCTTAGCGGCGGGAGGGAACTACGAGCAGTACTTC. Translating gives CASSLAAGGNYEQYF.

The chain is built from TRBV7-9 and TRBJ1-1; D is ambiguous. CDR1 and CDR2 from the germline V gene are SEHNR and FQNEAQ (reference sequence). The CDR3 runs 14 residues. The V end lost 1 base, the J end lost 6 bases, and 12 bases lay between the germline ends. DNA of the CDR3: TGTGCCAGCAGCTTAGGGGTGGGGTTGGCTGAAGCTTTCTTT. As protein: CASSLGVGLAEAFF.

V gene TRBV19 combines with J gene TRBJ2-5; 9 nucleotides line up with TRBD2. After removal of 4 bases from V and 4 bases from J, the junction contained 4 bases not matched to a gene. CDR3 size: 14 residues. Looked up from germline, CDR1 is LNHDA and CDR2 is SQIVND (reference sequence). The CDR3 is CASSTAGGGETQYF. In DNA, the CDR3 is TGTGCCAGTAGTACAGCGGGAGGCGGAGAGACCCAGTACTTC.

Comments on this clone: At the DNA level, this CDR3 is encoded by other sequences in the same sample as well. The V gene is TRBV29-1, the J gene TRBJ2-3; weak D call: TRBD1 (6 bases). Germline lookup yields CDR1 SQVTM and CDR2 ANQGSEA. CDR3 length equals 12 residues. Between the trimmed V and J ends, which lost 3 bases and 4 bases, there was a span of 8 bases. CDR3 in DNA: TGCAGCGTTGAGCAGGGGTCAGATACGCAGTATTTT. It is translated as CSVEQGSDTQYF.

This chain joins TRBV27 and TRBJ1-4; D remains ambiguous. The CDR3 totals 15 residues. Deletions cut 2 bases from V and 3 bases from J, with 10 bases between. Per the germline V gene, CDR1 is MNHEY and CDR2 is SMNVEV (reference sequence). The CDR3 nucleotides read TGTGCCAGCAGTTTAACCCGAGGACCTAATGAAAAACTGTTTTTT. Amino acids: CASSLTRGPNEKLFF.

The V gene is TRBV7-9, the J gene TRBJ2-3; a weak D match, TRBD1 (5 bases). V was trimmed by 1 base and J by 9 bases, leaving 8 bases between them. Germline CDR1 and CDR2: SEHNR and FQNEAQ (reference sequence). This CDR3 comprises 12 residues. CDR3 protein: CASSLVQATQYF. DNA of the CDR3: TGTGCCAGCAGCTTAGTACAGGCCACGCAGTATTTT. The full variable domain, its missing parts supplied by reference TRBV7-9 and TRBJ2-3, is DTGVSQNPRHKITKRGQNVTFRCDPISEHNRLYWYRQTLGQGPEFLTYFQNEAQLEKSRLLSDRFSAERPKGSFSTLEIQRTEQGDSAMYLCASSLVQATQYFGPGTRLTVL.

This clone was picked up one time. The chain uses TRBV13 and TRBJ2-1, with D maybe TRBD1 (6 bases). Germline V gene lookup returns CDR1 PRHDT and CDR2 FYEKMQ (reference sequence). V was clipped by 5 bases and J by 0 bases, with 17 bases between them. This CDR3 is 17 amino acids long. The CDR3 DNA sequence: TGTGCCAGCAGCCCAGGGGCCGCGCGGAGCTCCTACAATGAGCAGTTCTTC. It specifies CASSPGAARSSYNEQFF. Full variable domain (rest looked up from reference TRBV13 and TRBJ2-1): AAGVIQSPRHLIKEKRETATLKCYPIPRHDTVYWYQQGPGQDPQFLISFYEKMQSDKGSIPDRFSAQQFSDYHSELNMSSLELGDSALYFCASSPGAARSSYNEQFFGPGTRLTVL.

V gene TRBV18 combines with J gene TRBJ2-1; a possible D gene is TRBD2 (7 bases). The CDR3 is 18 amino acids. V lost 1 base, J lost 0 bases, and 16 bases lay in between. The germline V gene encodes CDR1 KGHSH and CDR2 LQKENI. CDR3 loop: CASSPQRGGQFSYNEQFF. The DNA for the CDR3 is TGTGCCAGCTCACCACAGAGGGGGGGACAATTCTCCTACAATGAGCAGTTCTTC.

The chain carries TRBV2 and TRBJ2-1; 11 nucleotides align to TRBD2. This CDR3 is built from 14 residues. V lost 6 bases and J lost 9; bases outside the gene matches: 7. CDR1 is SNHLY and CDR2 is FYNNEI in the germline V gene. DNA for the CDR3: TGTGCCAGCAGGTTAGCGGGGGGGCCGAGTGAGCAGTTCTTC. Translating gives CASRLAGGPSEQFF.

The V and J genes are TRBV11-2 and TRBJ1-5; no clear D gene. CDR1 and CDR2 from the germline V gene are SGHAT and FQNNGV. V shed 5 bases and J shed 0 bases, with 11 bases lying between them. This CDR3 has 15 amino acids. CDR3 DNA: TGTGCCAGCAGCCCCTCCCTGGATAGCAATCAGCCCCAGCATTTT. It is translated as CASSPSLDSNQPQHF.

This chain joins TRBV25-1 and TRBJ2-1; D assignment may be TRBD1 or TRBD2 (6 bases each). V lost 5 bases to trimming and J lost 9 bases, with 17 bases between them. Germline CDR1 and CDR2: MGHDK and SYGVNS. This CDR3 has 14 residues. The CDR3 DNA sequence: TGTGCCAGCAGTCCGGGCCTTAAGGGGGGTGAGCAGTTCTTC. Amino acids: CASSPGLKGGEQFF.

On this clone: The same CDR3 is also encoded by other DNA sequences in this sample. This chain uses TRBV10-3 with TRBJ2-5; D might be TRBD2 (6 bases). Trimming removed 4 bases from V and 1 base from J, with 7 bases in between. The germline gives CDR1 ENHRY, CDR2 SYGVKD. The CDR3 is 13 residues long. The CDR3 nucleotides read TGTGCCATCAGTGGGGGACTCCAAGAGACCCAGTACTTC. As protein: CAISGGLQETQYF.

This chain uses TRBV6-6 with TRBJ2-7, with 12 positions matching TRBD2. Germline loops: CDR1 MNHNY, CDR2 SVGAGI (reference sequence). The J segment lost 7 bases and the V segment lost 6 bases, leaving 10 bases of the junction unmatched. CDR3 size: 15 residues. The CDR3 bases are TGTGCCAGCAGCTTACTAGCGGGAGGATCGATAGAGCAGTACTTC. Translated, it gives CASSLLAGGSIEQYF.

The V call is TRBV9, the J call TRBJ2-5; 8 bases agree with TRBD2. The CDR3 has 15 residues. Germline CDR1 reads SGDLS; CDR2 reads YYNGEE. Trimming took 0 bases from V and 4 from J; bases not matched to a gene: 5. CDR3: CASSVDGRAPETQYF. The DNA of the CDR3 is TGTGCCAGCAGCGTAGACGGGAGGGCCCCAGAGACCCAGTACTTC. Variable domain in full (rest from reference TRBV9 and TRBJ2-5): DSGVTQTPKHLITATGQRVTLRCSPRSGDLSVYWYQQSLDQGLQFLIQYYNGEERAKGNILERFSAQQFPDLHSELNLSSLELGDSALYFCASSVDGRAPETQYFGPGTRLLVL.

This chain joins TRBV9 and TRBJ2-2, with TRBD2 as a possible D gene (6 bases). Germline lookup yields CDR1 SGDLS and CDR2 YYNGEE. The CDR3 is 15 residues long. Trimming took 0 bases from V and 3 from J, leaving 9 bases between them. This CDR3 is CASSVGGLDTGELFF. CDR3 bases: TGTGCCAGCAGCGTAGGGGGACTCGACACCGGGGAGCTGTTTTTT.

Comment on this clone: The same CDR3 is also encoded by other DNA sequences in this sample. The V gene is TRBV5-1, the J gene TRBJ2-6, with a weak D call TRBD1 (6 bases). CDR3 size: 15 residues. V shed 4 bases and J shed 2 bases, with 10 bases lying between them. The germline V gene encodes CDR1 SGHRS and CDR2 YFSETQ. The CDR3 coding sequence is TGCGCCAGCAGCCTACAGGGTACTGGGGCCAACGTCCTGACTTTC. This translates into CASSLQGTGANVLTF.

This clone was detected once. This chain joins TRBV28 and TRBJ1-4; weak D call: TRBD1 (6 bases). Germline-derived CDR1 and CDR2 are MDHEN and SYDVKM. The CDR3 totals 14 residues. V shed 1 base and J shed 7 bases, with 10 bases lying between them. The CDR3 nucleotides read TGTGCCAGCAGTTTATCGGGGGCAGGTGAAAAACTGTTTTTT. This codes for CASSLSGAGEKLFF.

J is TRBJ2-7 and V is TRBV6-4, with a weak D call TRBD1 (6 bases). Trimming removed 2 bases at V and 1 base at J, with 15 bases between. This CDR3 is built from 16 residues. Germline-derived CDR1 and CDR2 are MRHNA and SNTAGT. As DNA, the CDR3 is TGTGCCAGCAGTGACGGAGGCTTGAGGGGGTCCTACGAGCAGTACTTC. Amino acids: CASSDGGLRGSYEQYF.

The chain uses TRBV11-2 and TRBJ2-1; 8 nucleotides align to TRBD2. V lost 1 base and J lost 8; bases outside the gene matches: 7. There are 15 residues in the CDR3. Germline CDR1 SGHAT, CDR2 FQNNGV. CDR3 DNA: TGTGCCAGCAGCTTAGGAAGCGGGAGTGGCGATGAGCAGTTCTTC. Translated: CASSLGSGSGDEQFF.